This T cell receptor beta chain was recorded in a study of cytomegalovirus exposure and HLA in healthy donors. Study observations and caveats: Productive status was seen about 90% or about 30% of the time for most TCR beta V segments in an earlier analysis.

With 5 bases removed from V and 4 bases from J, the gap between germline ends came to 15 bases. The CDR3 runs to 14 residues. In germline, CDR1 is SGHRS, CDR2 YFSETQ. This cohort consisted of healthy bone marrow donors. On this clone: Its specificity is not known.

Primers: 60 Vbeta forward and 13 Jbeta reverse. The repertoire was sequenced with immunoSEQ multiplex PCR; TCRdb's copy has only in-frame clones and lacks some. The top ten hold under 2.5% of the sample, which has around 140,000 clones, 50% to 75% seen once. This chain links TRBV5-1 with TRBJ1-2; D gene unclear. The sample was PBMCs. The receptor was isolated from a middle-aged woman in good health and CMV-seronegative. As DNA, the CDR3 is TGCGCCAGCAGGGTACAATTAAGTGGCTATGGCTACACCTTC. This sequence encodes CASRVQLSGYGYTF.